The 22 T cell receptor beta chains reported below all come from one sample, sequenced in a study of T cell repertoires in cytomegalovirus infection. These receptors have no known antigen. A single record per CDR3 protein comes from TCRdb applying MiXCR to the reads. The sample has hundreds of thousands of distinct CDR3 sequences, more than 25% seen once; the top ten hold about 14%. The sequencing here drew on cultured CD8+ T cells from PBMCs, taken from culture after CMV antigen stimulation. Receptors originate from a human donor in good health (CMV status not recorded). Some clones in this sample may be carry-over from other donors' samples.

This clonotype turned up a few times. The genes are TRBV6-5 and TRBJ2-2, with unresolved D. The CDR3 is made up of 14 amino acids. CDR1 MNHEY and CDR2 SVGAGI come from the germline V gene. V was trimmed by 0 bases and J by 7 bases, leaving 9 bases between them. This CDR3 is CASSYSSPGGELFF. The CDR3 DNA reads as TGTGCCAGCAGTTACTCGTCCCCAGGCGGGGAGCTGTTTTTT.

The chain uses TRBV6-5 and TRBJ2-3, with 7 bases identical to TRBD1. Germline-derived CDR1 and CDR2 are MNHEY and SVGAGI. The CDR3 consists of 14 residues. V lost 2 bases, J lost 5 bases, and 4 bases stayed unmatched. The CDR3 DNA follows: TGTGCCAGCAGTTACGAGGGGGCTGGAGATACGCAGTATTTT. It encodes CASSYEGAGDTQYF.

The chain links TRBV5-8 to TRBJ2-7; D possibly uses TRBD1 or TRBD2 (6 bases each). Germline V gene data show CDR1 as SGHTS and CDR2 as YDEGEE. The CDR3 length is 15 residues. Trimming cost V 2 bases and J 2 bases, with 14 bases left between them. As DNA, the CDR3 is TGTGCCAGCAGCTTTCGGGGGACACCCCCCTACGAGCAGTACGTC. It is translated as CASSFRGTPPYEQYV.

V gene TRBV7-9 combines with J gene TRBJ2-7, with 10 nucleotides matching TRBD2. Per the germline V gene, CDR1 is SEHNR and CDR2 is FQNEAQ (reference sequence). This CDR3 has 16 amino acids. Germline trimming cut 5 bases from V and 0 bases from J; bases unmatched to any gene: 7. The CDR3 bases are TGTGCCAGCAGCCTTACTAGCGGGGAGGCCTCCTACGAGCAGTACTTC. This codes for CASSLTSGEASYEQYF. Variable domain in full (rest from reference TRBV7-9 and TRBJ2-7): DTGVSQNPRHKITKRGQNVTFRCDPISEHNRLYWYRQTLGQGPEFLTYFQNEAQLEKSRLLSDRFSAERPKGSFSTLEIQRTEQGDSAMYLCASSLTSGEASYEQYFGPGTRLTVT.

The J gene is TRBJ2-1, the V gene TRBV6-8; 8 bases are a match to TRBD2. The germline gives CDR1 MNHGY, CDR2 SAAAGT. CDR3 size: 13 residues. The junction had 5 bases not matched to a gene; V was cut back by 7 bases and J by 6 bases. This CDR3 reads CASNLGGANEQFF. The CDR3 DNA is TGTGCCAGCAACCTCGGGGGGGCCAATGAGCAGTTCTTC.

There are a few counts of this clonotype. The gene calls are TRBV5-4 and TRBJ2-6; TRBD1 aligns across 7 bases. The CDR3 consists of 17 residues. V was clipped by 6 bases and J by 0 bases; unmatched bases: 9. Germline V gene lookup returns CDR1 SGHNT and CDR2 YYREEE (reference sequence). In DNA, the CDR3 is TGTGCCAGCATCACCGGGACAGTCCCCTCTGGGGCCAACGTCCTGACTTTC. Its translation is CASITGTVPSGANVLTF. The full variable domain, in which reference TRBV5-4 and TRBJ2-6 provide the parts outside the CDR3, is ETGVTQSPTHLIKTRGQQVTLRCSSQSGHNTVSWYQQALGQGPQFIFQYYREEENGRGNFPPRFSGLQFPNYSSELNVNALELDDSALYLCASITGTVPSGANVLTFGAGSRLTVL.

Comments on this clonotype: A read error may explain this, as a much larger clone is one base away. This chain joins TRBV7-2 and TRBJ1-2; 8 bases align to TRBD1. This CDR3 has 15 amino acids. Germline-derived CDR1 and CDR2 are SGHTA and FQGNSA. CDR3 region: CASSKLTGGERGNTF. CDR3 in DNA: TGTGCCAGCAGCAAACTAACAGGGGGGGAACGTGGCAACACCTTC.

This clonotype was seen ten or more times. The chain links TRBV6-1 to TRBJ1-6, with D possibly matching TRBD1 (6 bases). The CDR3 totals 13 residues. CDR1 is MNHNS, CDR2 SASEGT, per germline. The germline V and J ends were trimmed by 10 bases and 9 bases, with 16 bases remaining between them. CDR3 DNA: TGTGCCACCCTCCTAGGGGGTGGTTCACCCCTCCACTTT. Translation gives CATLLGGGSPLHF.

To note about this clonotype: A junction end diverges from the germline sequence, so it may reflect a read error. The V and J genes are TRBV12-3 or TRBV12-4 and TRBJ1-5; D remains unclear. CDR3 length: 14 residues. The CDR3 DNA sequence: TGTGCCGGCAGTTTAGAGTTTCTTAATCAGCCCCAGCATTTT. Translating gives CAGSLEFLNQPQHF.

This chain links TRBV25-1 with TRBJ1-3; no reliable D call. CDR3 length: 12 residues. CDR1 and CDR2 from the germline V gene are MGHDK and SYGVNS. Trimming removed 3 bases from V and 7 bases from J, with 7 bases in between. CDR3 coding DNA: TGTGCCAGCAGTGACGTCTGGAACACCATATATTTT. Translating it yields CASSDVWNTIYF. Together with reference TRBV25-1 and TRBJ1-3, the CDR3 gives the full variable domain: EADIYQTPRYLVIGTGKKITLECSQTMGHDKMYWYQQDPGMELHLIHYSYGVNSTEKGDLSSESTVSRIRTEHFPLTLESARPSHTSQYLCASSDVWNTIYFGEGSWLTVV.

This clonotype was counted at least ten times. J is TRBJ2-7 and V is TRBV6-2 or TRBV6-3; 7 bases map to TRBD1. The CDR3 spans 14 residues. V shed 0 bases, J shed 3 bases, and the junction held 2 bases outside the gene matches. In germline, CDR1 is MNHEY, CDR2 SVGEGT. The CDR3 DNA is TGTGCCAGCAGTTACTCTGGGGACAGCTACGAGCAGTACGTC. It is translated as CASSYSGDSYEQYV.

This sequence joins TRBV7-2 and TRBJ2-7, with TRBD2 matching over 11 bases. V was pared by 5 bases and J by 6 bases, with 6 bases of the junction left unmatched. Germline lookup yields CDR1 SGHTA and CDR2 FQGNSA. This CDR3 region has 14 residues. In nucleotides, the CDR3 is TGTGCCAGCAGCGTCCGACTAGCGGGACCCGAGCAGTACTTC. It specifies CASSVRLAGPEQYF.

This CDR3 is CASSVLAGEPNNEQFF. In DNA, the CDR3 is TGTGCCAGCAGTGTGTTAGCGGGGGAACCTAACAATGAGCAGTTCTTC. The chain links TRBV6-4 to TRBJ2-1, with 9 bases fitting TRBD2. The CDR3 sequence is 16 residues long. V lost 4 bases, J lost 5 bases, and 9 bases stayed unmatched. Germline CDR1 MRHNA, CDR2 SNTAGT.

This clonotype was counted only a few times. The chain links TRBV12-3 or TRBV12-4 to TRBJ2-3; TRBD1 is a possible D gene (6 bases). V dropped 5 bases and J dropped 0 bases, with 12 bases sitting between them. The CDR3 is made up of 15 amino acids. The CDR3 loop reads CASSVGTTSTDTQYF. The DNA for the CDR3 is TGTGCCAGCAGTGTGGGGACAACTAGCACAGATACGCAGTATTTT.

The V and J genes are TRBV7-6 and TRBJ2-2, with D hard to call. Germline CDR1 reads SGHVS; CDR2 reads FNYEAQ. The CDR3 consists of 16 residues. V was cut by 3 bases and J by 3 bases, with 14 bases left in between. The CDR3 here is CASSFRREPDTGELFF. The DNA of the CDR3 is TGTGCCAGCAGCTTTCGAAGGGAACCGGACACCGGGGAGCTGTTTTTT.

A few counts support this clonotype. V usage is TRBV6-2 or TRBV6-3 and J usage is TRBJ2-3; D unclear. The germline V gene encodes CDR1 MNHEY and CDR2 SVGEGT. CDR3 length: 15 amino acids. V was cut by 2 bases and J by 1 base, with 10 bases left in between. Here the CDR3 reads CASSYEAWGTDTQYF. In DNA form, the CDR3 reads TGTGCCAGCAGTTACGAGGCTTGGGGCACAGATACGCAGTATTTT.

The chain has TRBV6-2 or TRBV6-3 and TRBJ1-2; TRBD1 aligns across 7 bases. Unmatched junction bases numbered 10, after V lost 10 bases and J lost 5 bases. In germline, CDR1 is MNHEY, CDR2 SVGEGT. This CDR3 region has 13 residues. The CDR3 sequence is CATYAGTVYGYTF. The CDR3 DNA is TGTGCCACCTACGCCGGGACAGTGTATGGCTACACCTTC.

This chain links TRBV15 with TRBJ1-6; D not certain. Looked up from germline, CDR1 is LNHNV and CDR2 is YYDKDF (reference sequence). With 0 bases removed from V and 0 bases from J, the gap between germline ends came to 9 bases. The CDR3 is made up of 17 amino acids. The CDR3 sequence: CATSREYASSYNSPLHF. The CDR3 nucleotides read TGTGCCACCAGCAGAGAATACGCGAGCTCCTATAATTCACCCCTCCACTTT.

J is TRBJ1-1 and V is TRBV11-2, with 9 bases aligning to TRBD1. Looked up from germline, CDR1 is SGHAT and CDR2 is FQNNGV. The CDR3 totals 14 residues. Germline trimming cut 4 bases from V and 7 bases from J; bases unmatched to any gene: 7. DNA for the CDR3: TGTGCCAGCAGCTCCCGAGACAGGGGGGTTGAAGCTTTCTTT. As protein: CASSSRDRGVEAFF.

The CDR3 nucleotides read TGTGCCAGCCAGGGAAGGGGGTATCGTCAGCCCCAGCATTTT. Translation gives CASQGRGYRQPQHF. The chain links TRBV6-2 or TRBV6-3 to TRBJ1-5; perhaps TRBD1 as D (6 bases). Germline CDR1 and CDR2: MNHEY and SVGEGT. The germline V and J ends were trimmed by 8 bases and 6 bases, with 17 bases remaining between them. This CDR3 comprises 14 residues.

There are a few counts of this clonotype. The gene calls are TRBV12-3 or TRBV12-4 and TRBJ1-5; D is ambiguous. The length of the CDR3 is 15 residues. V gave up 6 bases and J gave up 6 bases, with 18 bases separating them. CDR3 residues: CASSDPRSTGQPQHF. The CDR3 DNA is TGTGCCAGCAGCGATCCCAGAAGCACTGGTCAGCCCCAGCATTTT.

J is TRBJ2-1 and V is TRBV27; 7 bases are a match to TRBD1. Unmatched junction bases numbered 2, after V lost 3 bases and J lost 3 bases. CDR1 is MNHEY and CDR2 is SMNVEV in the germline V gene (reference sequence). This CDR3 has 14 amino acids. The CDR3 region has the DNA TGTGCCAGCAGTTTGGACAGGATCTACAATGAGCAGTTCTTC. Translated, it gives CASSLDRIYNEQFF.